Each of the 21 T cell receptor beta chains below was sequenced from the same sample in a study of blood T cell repertoires in COVID-19. Measured with immunoSEQ multiplex PCR; TCRdb has only the in-frame clones, and not every one. This sample has under 300,000 clones, with roughly 88% found just once. The specimen was peripheral blood. Source of these receptors: a middle-aged woman who had recovered from COVID-19.

The gene calls are TRBV6-5 and TRBJ1-6; no clear D. Deletions cut 6 bases from V and 6 bases from J, with 15 bases between. There are 15 residues in the CDR3. Germline assignment: CDR1 MNHEY and CDR2 SVGAGI. For the CDR3, the DNA is TGTGCCAGCAGCCACCCTGGGCAGATTAATTCACCCCTCCACTTT. This gives the protein CASSHPGQINSPLHF.

This chain uses TRBV2 with TRBJ1-5; D unclear. Looked up from germline, CDR1 is SNHLY and CDR2 is FYNNEI. Trimming took 7 bases from V and 5 from J, leaving 12 bases between them. The CDR3 is made up of 13 amino acids. The DNA of the CDR3 is TGTGCCAGCAAAACAGTTTGGGATCAGCCCCAGCATTTT. It encodes CASKTVWDQPQHF. The full variable domain, with the rest looked up from reference TRBV2 and TRBJ1-5, is EPEVTQTPSHQVTQMGQEVILRCVPISNHLYFYWYRQILGQKVEFLVSFYNNEISEKSEIFDDQFSVERPDGSNFTLKIRSTKLEDSAMYFCASKTVWDQPQHFGDGTRLSIL.

This chain joins TRBV24-1 and TRBJ1-1, with 9 bases that match TRBD1. This CDR3 has 13 amino acids. The ends lost 7 bases at V and 6 bases at J; junction bases unmatched: 5. CDR1 and CDR2 (germline): KGHDR, SFDVKD. The CDR3 sequence: CATRGDRESEAFF. CDR3 DNA sequence: TGTGCCACCAGGGGGGACAGGGAGTCTGAAGCTTTCTTT.

The rearrangement joins TRBV5-1 to TRBJ2-2; possibly TRBD2 for D (6 bases). Per germline, CDR1 SGHRS and CDR2 YFSETQ. Trimming shortened V by 4 bases and J by 5 bases, and 15 bases separated the two germline ends. This CDR3 region has 15 residues. The CDR3 loop reads CASSKEGLGTGELFF. The CDR3 DNA is TGCGCCAGCAGCAAGGAGGGGCTAGGAACCGGGGAGCTGTTTTTT.

The chain carries TRBV10-3 and TRBJ2-1; 7 bases line up with TRBD1. V shed 0 bases, J shed 8 bases, and the junction held 1 base outside the gene matches. Looked up from germline, CDR1 is ENHRY and CDR2 is SYGVKD. The CDR3 totals 13 residues. CDR3: CAISESQGDEQFF. The CDR3 nucleotides are TGTGCCATCAGTGAGTCCCAGGGGGATGAGCAGTTCTTC.

This clone was detected only once. Other DNA sequences within the sample encode an identical CDR3. The chain links TRBV3-1 (or the pseudogene TRBV3-2) to TRBJ1-2; D not resolved. V was pared by 2 bases and J by 5 bases, with 3 bases between. CDR3 length: 11 residues. Germline assignment: CDR1 LGHDT and CDR2 YNNKEL (reference sequence). The CDR3 coding sequence is TGTGCCAGCAGCCAATTATATGGCTACACCTTC. Residues: CASSQLYGYTF.

The chain has TRBV15 and TRBJ1-1, with D unresolved. The CDR3 covers 15 residues. The ends were cut back, 0 bases at V and 6 bases at J, with 14 bases in the middle. Looked up from germline, CDR1 is LNHNV and CDR2 is YYDKDF (reference sequence). The CDR3 region is CATSRDSGPLSEAFF. The CDR3, as DNA: TGTGCCACCAGCAGAGATTCTGGGCCACTCTCTGAAGCTTTCTTT. The whole variable domain, filled in from reference TRBV15 and TRBJ1-1, reads DAMVIQNPRYQVTQFGKPVTLSCSQTLNHNVMYWYQQKSSQAPKLLFHYYDKDFNNEADTPDNFQSRRPNTSFCFLDIRSPGLGDTAMYLCATSRDSGPLSEAFFGQGTRLTVV.

V gene TRBV5-6 combines with J gene TRBJ1-1; 7 nucleotides agree with TRBD1. In germline, CDR1 is SGHDT, CDR2 YYEEEE. V was clipped by 0 bases and J by 1 base; unmatched bases: 3. The CDR3 extends over 15 amino acids. CDR3 sequence (DNA): TGTGCCAGCAGCTTGGTAGGACAGGCGAACACTGAAGCTTTCTTT. The encoded protein is CASSLVGQANTEAFF.

This chain connects TRBV18 to TRBJ1-5, with 8 bases that match TRBD1. After removal of 2 bases from V and 4 bases from J, the junction contained 4 bases not matched to a gene. CDR3 length: 15 residues. The germline CDR1 and CDR2 sequences are KGHSH and LQKENI. CDR3 DNA sequence: TGTGCCAGCTCACCATCGGACAGGGCAAATCAGCCCCAGCATTTT. Its protein is CASSPSDRANQPQHF.

This clone was seen once. The chain combines TRBV14 with TRBJ2-1, with D unresolved. CDR1 and CDR2 (germline): SGHDN, FVKESK. This CDR3 region has 13 residues. V shed 1 base and J shed 4 bases, with 5 bases lying between them. The CDR3 loop reads CASSQASYNEQFF. CDR3 in DNA: TGTGCCAGCAGCCAAGCCTCTTACAATGAGCAGTTCTTC. Full variable domain (missing parts from reference TRBV14 and TRBJ2-1): EAGVTQFPSHSVIEKGQTVTLRCDPISGHDNLYWYRRVMGKEIKFLLHFVKESKQDESGMPNNRFLAERTGGTYSTLKVQPAELEDSGVYFCASSQASYNEQFFGPGTRLTVL.

The V gene is TRBV10-3, the J gene TRBJ2-5, with TRBD2 matching 10 bases. V trimming: 9 bases; J trimming: 7 bases; junction bases outside the gene matches: 8. CDR1 is ENHRY, CDR2 SYGVKD, per germline. The CDR3 sequence is 13 residues long. As DNA, the CDR3 is TGTGCCATTAGCGGGGGGAATGAGGGGACCCAGTACTTC. Residues: CAISGGNEGTQYF.

V and J are TRBV11-2 and TRBJ1-1, with D unresolved. Per germline, CDR1 SGHAT and CDR2 FQNNGV. This CDR3 is built from 13 residues. Trimming took 0 bases from V and 8 from J, leaving 10 bases between them. CDR3 nucleotides: TGTGCCAGCAGCTTAGATTTATCGAGAGAAGCTTTCTTT. This encodes CASSLDLSREAFF.

This rearrangement joins TRBV18 to TRBJ2-1, with D tentatively TRBD2 (5 bases). The CDR3 is 14 amino acids. Germline V lookup: CDR1 KGHSH, CDR2 LQKENI. Trimming stripped 3 bases from V and 5 bases from J, with 11 bases between. CDR3 coding DNA: TGTGCCAGCTCACCGGGCAGGACTCACAATGAGCAGTTCTTC. Protein product: CASSPGRTHNEQFF.

The rearrangement uses TRBV6-5 and TRBJ1-5, with D unclear. The CDR3 is 14 amino acids. The germline V gene encodes CDR1 MNHEY and CDR2 SVGAGI. V lost 4 bases and J 2 bases, leaving 9 bases between the germline ends. CDR3 region: CASSFERGNQPQHF. CDR3 sequence (DNA): TGTGCCAGCAGTTTCGAAAGAGGCAATCAGCCCCAGCATTTT.

The rearrangement joins TRBV6-5 to TRBJ2-3; tentatively, D is TRBD1 (6 bases). Germline V gene data show CDR1 as MNHEY and CDR2 as SVGAGI. Trimming left V 0 bases short and J 3 bases short, with 13 bases between. The CDR3 consists of 16 residues. The CDR3 spells CASSYSNREGTDTQYF. The CDR3 nucleotides are TGTGCCAGCAGTTACTCGAACAGGGAAGGGACAGATACGCAGTATTTT.

The chain couples TRBV11-3 to TRBJ2-5; 13 bases agree with TRBD2. The trim removed 5 bases at V and 1 base at J, leaving 4 bases unmatched. CDR3 length equals 16 residues. Germline CDR1 SGHNT, CDR2 YENEEA. CDR3 in amino acids: CASSPRTSGGQETQYF. The CDR3 DNA sequence: TGTGCCAGCAGCCCCCGGACTAGCGGGGGCCAAGAGACCCAGTACTTC. Combining the CDR3 with reference TRBV11-3 and TRBJ2-5 gives the whole variable domain EAGVVQSPRYKIIEKKQPVAFWCNPISGHNTLYWYLQNLGQGPELLIRYENEEAVDDSQLPKDRFSAERLKGVDSTLKIQPAELGDSAVYLCASSPRTSGGQETQYFGPGTRLLVL.

The V call is TRBV4-1, the J call TRBJ2-3; 7 nucleotides match TRBD1. Germline assignment: CDR1 MGHRA and CDR2 YSYEKL. There are 15 residues in the CDR3. The junction had 9 bases not matched to a gene; V was cut back by 3 bases and J by 6 bases. The CDR3 region has the DNA TGCGCCAGCAGCCATTCGACAGGGCTAAAGGATACGCAGTATTTT. As protein: CASSHSTGLKDTQYF.

This chain uses TRBV6-2 or TRBV6-3 with TRBJ2-2; 9 nucleotides align to TRBD1. Unmatched junction bases numbered 5, after V lost 4 bases and J lost 2 bases. The V gene's germline CDR1 is MNHEY and CDR2 SVGEGT. CDR3 size: 16 residues. The CDR3, as DNA: TGTGCCAGCAGTTCCTACAGGGGGCTCAACACCGGGGAGCTGTTTTTT. Protein: CASSSYRGLNTGELFF.

This chain uses TRBV4-3 with TRBJ1-2; D remains unclear. Germline V gene lookup returns CDR1 LGHNA and CDR2 YSLEER. This CDR3 is built from 16 residues. V was pared by 4 bases and J by 2 bases, with 17 bases between. Written as DNA, the CDR3 is TGCGCCAGCAGCCTTGATAATGGAGACCTAAACTATGGCTACACCTTC. Translation gives CASSLDNGDLNYGYTF.

V and J are TRBV5-4 and TRBJ2-3; D may be TRBD2 (6 bases). The CDR3 is 15 residues long. With 3 bases removed from V and 5 bases from J, the gap between germline ends came to 16 bases. Germline lookup yields CDR1 SGHNT and CDR2 YYREEE (reference sequence). CDR3 coding DNA: TGTGCCAGCAGCTCTGGTGCCACGGGAGTAGATACGCAGTATTTT. Its protein product is CASSSGATGVDTQYF.

This clone turned up a few times. A junction end diverges from the germline sequence, so it may reflect a read error. V usage is TRBV7-7 and J usage is TRBJ2-5; 7 bases align to TRBD2. Germline CDR1 reads SSHAT; CDR2 reads FNYEAQ (reference sequence). The CDR3 runs to 14 residues. The DNA of the CDR3 is TGTGCTAGCAGCTTGATGACTAGCTCAGAGACCCAGTACTTC. It is translated as CASSLMTSSETQYF. Full variable domain (remainder filled in from reference TRBV7-7 and TRBJ2-5): GAGVSQSPRYKVTKRGQDVTLRCDPISSHATLYWYQQALGQGPEFLTYFNYEAQPDKSGLPSDRFSAERPEGSISTLTIQRTEQRDSAMYRCASSLMTSSETQYFGPGTRLLVL.